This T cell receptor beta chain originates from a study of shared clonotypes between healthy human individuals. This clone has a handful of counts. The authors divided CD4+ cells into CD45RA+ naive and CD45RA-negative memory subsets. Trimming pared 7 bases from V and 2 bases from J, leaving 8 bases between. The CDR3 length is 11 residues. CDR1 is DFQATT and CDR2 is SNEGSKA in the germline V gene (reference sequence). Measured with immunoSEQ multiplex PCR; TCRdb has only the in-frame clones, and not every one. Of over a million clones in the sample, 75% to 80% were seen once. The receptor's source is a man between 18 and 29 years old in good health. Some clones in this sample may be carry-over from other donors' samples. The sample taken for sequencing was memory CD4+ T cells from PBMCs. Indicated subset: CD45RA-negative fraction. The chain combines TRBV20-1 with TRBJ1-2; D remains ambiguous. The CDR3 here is CSGLRNYGYTF. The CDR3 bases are TGCAGTGGTCTCAGAAACTATGGCTACACCTTC.